This T cell receptor (beta chain) was sequenced for a study of vaccination effects on CD4 cells after COVID-19. Study-level information: Participants each got two BNT162b2 or mRNA-1273 vaccine doses.

The method was immunoSEQ multiplex PCR; TCRdb's version includes in-frame clones alone and lacks a portion of them. The table has approximately 82,000 clones, 60% to 80% seen once. Note on this clone: Its antigen is still unknown.

With 3 bases removed from V and 2 bases from J, the gap between germline ends came to 14 bases. CDR1 LGHDT and CDR2 YNNKEL come from the germline V gene (reference sequence). The CDR3 spans 15 residues. Expansion of antigen-specific CD4+ T cells with viral peptide pools was carried out by the ViraFEST assay before sequencing. On approximately day 9 of culture, CD4+ T cells were separated out. None of the vaccinated had previously contracted SARS-CoV-2, and their nucleocapsid antibodies tested negative. With roughly 9.1 ug/ml peptides and around 9.6 IU/ml IL-2, 2 million or so PBMC per well were cultured.

Material: CD4+ T cells from PBMCs cultured with HCoV-229E spike peptides, obtained before COVID-19 vaccination. The sequence came from a human donor who received a COVID-19 vaccine. The chain employs TRBV3-1 (or the pseudogene TRBV3-2) and TRBJ2-7; the D gene is possibly TRBD1 (5 bases). For the CDR3, the DNA is TGTGCCAGCAGCCACGGGCAGGGAACTCCCTACGAGCAGTACGTC. Protein product: CASSHGQGTPYEQYV.